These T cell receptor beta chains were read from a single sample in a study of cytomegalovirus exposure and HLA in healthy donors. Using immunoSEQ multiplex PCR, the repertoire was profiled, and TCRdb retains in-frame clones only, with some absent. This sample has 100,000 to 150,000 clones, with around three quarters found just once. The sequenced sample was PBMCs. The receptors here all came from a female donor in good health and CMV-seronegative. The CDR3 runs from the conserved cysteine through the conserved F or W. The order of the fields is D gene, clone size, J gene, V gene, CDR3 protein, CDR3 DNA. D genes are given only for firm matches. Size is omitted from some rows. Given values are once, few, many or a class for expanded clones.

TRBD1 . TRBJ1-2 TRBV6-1 CASSEGPDRAWTYGYTF TGTGCCAGCAGTGAAGGCCCCGACAGGGCCTGGACCTATGGCTACACCTTC
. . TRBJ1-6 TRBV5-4 CASSSRDRGSPLHF TGTGCCAGCAGCTCCAGGGATCGAGGTTCACCCCTCCACTTT
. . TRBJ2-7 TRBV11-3 CASSPEPGVTHEQYF TGTGCCAGCAGCCCTGAGCCGGGAGTCACCCACGAGCAGTACTTC
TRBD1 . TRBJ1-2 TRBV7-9 CASSLEGAGGYTF TGTGCCAGCAGTCTAGAGGGGGCGGGAGGCTACACCTTC
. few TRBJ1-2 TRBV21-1 CASSKESDANYGYTF TGTGCCAGCAGCAAAGAGTCAGATGCTAACTATGGCTACACCTTC
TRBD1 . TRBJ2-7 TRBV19 CASSIYRGSYEQYF TGTGCCAGTAGTATATACAGGGGTTCCTACGAGCAGTACTTC
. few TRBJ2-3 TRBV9 CASTRGLSTDTQYF TGTGCCAGCACCCGCGGACTGTCTACAGATACGCAGTATTTT
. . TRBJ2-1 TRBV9 CASSPVTGGLEQFF TGTGCCAGCAGCCCAGTGACAGGCGGGCTCGAGCAGTTCTTC
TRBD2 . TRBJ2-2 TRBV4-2 CASSQDPSAGGYTGELFF TGTGCCAGCAGCCAAGACCCCTCAGCGGGAGGTTACACCGGGGAGCTGTTTTTT
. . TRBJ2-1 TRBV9 CASSVVSGGAQKFF TGTGCCAGCAGCGTAGTGTCGGGGGGCGCCCAGAAGTTCTTC
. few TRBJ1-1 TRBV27 CASSGLGAMNTEAFF TGTGCCAGCAGTGGTCTAGGGGCCATGAACACTGAAGCTTTCTTT
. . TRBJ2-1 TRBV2 CASSETRGAFF TGTGCCAGCAGTGAAACCAGGGGCGCGTTCTTC
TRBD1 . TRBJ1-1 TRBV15 CATSRDRATGYTEAFF TGTGCCACCAGCCGGGACAGGGCGACGGGGTACACTGAAGCTTTCTTT
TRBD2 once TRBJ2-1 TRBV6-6 CASSYSGSGSLDEQFF TGTGCCAGCAGTTACTCGGGCAGCGGGAGTCTCGATGAGCAGTTCTTC
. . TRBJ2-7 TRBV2 CASRRDNSYEQYF TGTGCCAGCAGGCGCGACAACTCCTACGAGCAGTACTTC
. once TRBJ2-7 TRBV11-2 CASSLVDYEQYF TGTGCCAGCAGCTTAGTAGACTACGAGCAGTACTTC
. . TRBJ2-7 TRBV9 CASSPTTGPYEQYF TGTGCCAGCAGCCCGACGACAGGACCTTACGAGCAGTACTTC
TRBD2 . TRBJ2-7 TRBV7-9 CASSLVGASGRGRQYF TGTGCCAGCAGCTTAGTTGGAGCTAGCGGGAGAGGTAGGCAGTACTTC
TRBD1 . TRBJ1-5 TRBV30 CAWVGQGPNQPQHF TGTGCCTGGGTGGGACAGGGACCGAATCAGCCCCAGCATTTT
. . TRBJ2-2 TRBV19 CASSIAQANTGELFF TGTGCCAGTAGTATAGCACAAGCGAACACCGGGGAGCTGTTTTTT
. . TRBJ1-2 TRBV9 CASSAEQGYGYTF TGTGCCAGCAGCGCAGAACAGGGCTATGGCTACACCTTC
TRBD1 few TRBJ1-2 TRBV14 CASSQRGDRGHRSFYGYTF TGTGCCAGCAGCCAGCGGGGGGACAGGGGGCATCGGAGCTTCTATGGCTACACCTTC
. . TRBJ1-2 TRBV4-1 CASSQDKGTSGRYGYTF TGCGCCAGCAGCCAAGATAAGGGGACATCTGGCCGGTATGGCTACACCTTC
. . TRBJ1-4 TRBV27 CASSSQRVREKLFF TGTGCCAGCAGTTCCCAGAGGGTACGGGAAAAACTGTTTTTT
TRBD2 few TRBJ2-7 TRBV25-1 CASSFDSPGGYPYEQYF TGTGCCAGCAGTTTCGACTCCCCCGGGGGGTACCCCTACGAGCAGTACTTC
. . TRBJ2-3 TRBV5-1 CASSLEGIRTDTQYF TGCGCCAGCAGCTTGGAGGGGATACGAACAGATACGCAGTATTTT
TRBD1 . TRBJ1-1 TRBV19 CASRTQGVTEAFF TGTGCCAGTAGGACCCAGGGGGTCACTGAAGCTTTCTTT
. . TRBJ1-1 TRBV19 CAAWGQADTEAFF TGTGCCGCTTGGGGGCAGGCGGACACTGAAGCTTTCTTT
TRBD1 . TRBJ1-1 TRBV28 CASSRGDRENTEAFF TGTGCCAGCAGTCGAGGGGACAGGGAGAACACTGAAGCTTTCTTT
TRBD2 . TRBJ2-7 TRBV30 CAWSWDRRFLASGDYEQYF TGTGCCTGGAGTTGGGACCGGCGTTTTCTGGCTAGCGGGGACTACGAGCAGTACTTC
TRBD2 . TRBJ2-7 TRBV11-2 CASSLTGGRGQDYEQYF TGTGCCAGCAGCTTAACGGGCGGGAGGGGTCAAGATTACGAGCAGTACTTC
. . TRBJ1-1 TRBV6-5 CASSKTVNTEAFF TGTGCCAGCAGCAAGACAGTGAACACTGAAGCTTTCTTT
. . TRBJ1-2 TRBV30 CAWSVPGGGKSYGYTF TGTGCCTGGAGTGTACCGGGGGGGGGAAAAAGCTATGGCTACACCTTC
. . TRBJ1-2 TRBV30 CAWSDPSGGKDGYTF TGTGCCTGGAGTGACCCCTCGGGGGGAAAAGATGGCTACACCTTC
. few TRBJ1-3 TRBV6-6 CASSWGLLGNTIYF TGTGCCAGCAGTTGGGGGCTTCTCGGAAACACCATATATTTT
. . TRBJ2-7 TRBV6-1 CASTPGPTYEQYF TGTGCCAGCACTCCGGGTCCTACCTACGAGCAGTACTTC
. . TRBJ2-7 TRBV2 CASSGQIRYEQYF TGTGCCAGCAGTGGACAGATTCGCTACGAGCAGTACTTC
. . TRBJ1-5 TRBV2 CASMVQGGGKNQPQHF TGTGCCAGCATGGTTCAAGGCGGGGGTAAGAATCAGCCCCAGCATTTT
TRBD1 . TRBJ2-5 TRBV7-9 CASTGTGEETQYF TGTGCCAGTACCGGGACAGGGGAAGAGACCCAGTACTTC
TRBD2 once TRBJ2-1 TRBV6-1 CASSGLAGVVSEQFF TGTGCCAGCAGCGGACTAGCGGGAGTAGTCAGTGAGCAGTTCTTC
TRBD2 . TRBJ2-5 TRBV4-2 CASSQGRRGGPWETQYF TGTGCCAGCAGCCAAGGGCGGCGGGGGGGGCCGTGGGAGACCCAGTACTTC
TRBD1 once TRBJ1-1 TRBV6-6 CASSYPGQGEDEAFF TGTGCCAGCAGTTATCCGGGACAGGGGGAGGATGAAGCTTTCTTT
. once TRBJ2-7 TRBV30 CAWSVTSLNYEQYF TGTGCCTGGAGTGTAACTAGTCTCAACTACGAGCAGTACTTC
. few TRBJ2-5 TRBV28 CASSLPGQPVETQYF TGTGCCAGCAGTTTACCGGGACAACCTGTAGAGACCCAGTACTTC
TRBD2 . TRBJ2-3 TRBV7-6 CATGTSGSVTDTQYF TGTGCCACAGGGACTAGCGGGAGTGTGACAGATACGCAGTATTTT
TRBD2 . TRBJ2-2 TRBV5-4 CASSLMTSGPTGELFF TGTGCCAGCAGCTTGATGACTAGCGGCCCCACCGGGGAGCTGTTTTTT
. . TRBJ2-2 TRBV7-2 CASSPFKRLMNTGELFF TGTGCCAGCAGCCCATTCAAGCGGCTAATGAACACCGGGGAGCTGTTTTTT
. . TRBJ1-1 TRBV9 CASSPPTGIPVAFF TGTGCCAGCAGCCCCCCCACCGGGATCCCTGTGGCTTTCTTT
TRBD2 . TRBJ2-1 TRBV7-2 CASSAVSGSLYNEQFF TGTGCCAGCAGCGCCGTCAGCGGGAGCCTTTACAATGAGCAGTTCTTC
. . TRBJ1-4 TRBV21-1 CASSKEAGGGNEKLFF TGTGCCAGCAGCAAAGAAGCGGGAGGGGGTAATGAAAAACTGTTTTTT
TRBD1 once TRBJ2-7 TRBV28 CASSLRAGGSYEQYF TGTGCCAGCAGTTTACGGGCAGGGGGATCCTACGAGCAGTACTTC
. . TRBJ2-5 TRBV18 CASSPAWAEETQYF TGTGCCAGCTCACCGGCGTGGGCTGAAGAGACCCAGTACTTC
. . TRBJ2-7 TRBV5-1 CASSLASTYEQYF TGCGCCAGCAGCTTGGCCAGTACCTACGAGCAGTACTTC